The 17 T cell receptor beta chains below were found in one sample sequenced in a study of blood T cells in healthy people across ages. The authors ran a second PCR of roughly 6 to 12 cycles using a sample-barcoded 5' primer and a J-beta primer mix. TCRdb re-analysed the 5' RACE reads in MiXCR, keeping a single row per CDR3 protein. This sample carries fewer than 750,000 distinct CDR3 sequences, around 48% of them seen once, and the ten largest clones take around 24%. Material: blood. The receptors stem from an elderly man in good health.

Regarding this clonotype: Sequence at one end of the junction differs from germline and may be a read error. The gene calls are TRBV4-2 and TRBJ1-6; no firm D call. Germline V gives CDR1 LGHNA, CDR2 YNFKEQ. The CDR3 sequence is 16 residues long. Here the CDR3 reads CASSQDTDGIGSPPHF. In DNA, the CDR3 is TGTGCCAGCAGCCAAGATACGGATGGCATCGGCTCACCCCCCCACTTT.

CDR3 coding DNA: TGTGCCAGCAGTCCCGACAGGCCAACCTACGAGCAGTACTTC. This gives the protein CASSPDRPTYEQYF. The chain couples TRBV12-3 or TRBV12-4 to TRBJ2-4; the D gene is possibly TRBD1 (6 bases). Gene TRBJ2-7 matches the end of the DNA better, so the J call may be wrong. The CDR3 has 14 residues.

This clonotype occurred many times. This chain uses TRBV6-6 with TRBJ2-7; TRBD1 matches 11 bases. This CDR3 comprises 14 residues. V shed 4 bases and J 5 bases; nucleotides not matched to a gene: 4. CDR1 is MNHNY and CDR2 is SVGAGI in the germline V gene (reference sequence). The CDR3 loop is CASSFRDRGDEQYF. DNA of the CDR3: TGTGCCAGCAGTTTCCGGGACAGGGGGGACGAGCAGTACTTC.

Notes on this clonotype: With a much larger clone just one base away, this may be a read error. The chain links TRBV29-1 to TRBJ2-1; D not resolved. Looked up from germline, CDR1 is SQVTM and CDR2 is ANQGSEA. This CDR3 contains 11 residues. The CDR3: CSVSRSNERFF. CDR3 nucleotides: TGCAGCGTAAGCCGGTCCAATGAGCGGTTCTTC.

The chain recombines TRBV7-2 with TRBJ2-7; D perhaps matches TRBD1 (6 bases). Germline CDR1 and CDR2: SGHTA and FQGNSA. V shed 5 bases and J shed 9 bases, with 26 bases lying between them. CDR3 size: 16 residues. The CDR3 protein is CASSGSGTRFWNVQYF. CDR3 DNA sequence: TGTGCCAGCAGCGGATCCGGGACACGGTTTTGGAACGTGCAGTACTTC.

V is TRBV5-1 and J is TRBJ2-1, with unresolved D. Germline V gene data show CDR1 as SGHRS and CDR2 as YFSETQ. The germline V and J ends were trimmed by 1 base and 5 bases, with 19 bases remaining between them. The CDR3 extends over 17 amino acids. The DNA of the CDR3 is TGCGCCAGCAGCTTGTACCCGACGCGACTTCCAGACAATGAGCAGTTCTTC. Its protein product is CASSLYPTRLPDNEQFF.

This chain joins TRBV20-1 and TRBJ2-1, with 10 bases fitting TRBD2. CDR1 DFQATT and CDR2 SNEGSKA come from the germline V gene (reference sequence). The length of the CDR3 is 14 residues. J was trimmed by 7 bases and V by 0 bases; bases with no gene match: 3. The chain's CDR3 is CSARESGRGNEQFF. For the CDR3, the DNA is TGCAGTGCTAGAGAGAGCGGGAGGGGTAATGAGCAGTTCTTC.

This clonotype has just a few counts. The chain employs TRBV10-3 and TRBJ1-1; 7 positions match TRBD1. The CDR3 has 13 residues. V was pared by 8 bases and J by 1 base, with 4 bases of the junction left unmatched. The V gene's germline CDR1 is ENHRY and CDR2 SYGVKD. CDR3: CAIAGTENTEAFF. In nucleotides, the CDR3 is TGTGCCATCGCCGGGACAGAGAACACTGAAGCTTTCTTT.

The chain uses TRBV9 and TRBJ2-1; no reliable D call. V was trimmed by 3 bases and J by 1 base, leaving 11 bases between them. CDR3 length: 15 residues. CDR1 and CDR2 from the germline V gene are SGDLS and YYNGEE. CDR3 nucleotide sequence: TGTGCCAGCAGCGCCTTAGAGGCATCCTACAATGAGCAGTTCTTC. Protein: CASSALEASYNEQFF.

This clonotype showed up just a few times. The chain couples TRBV7-9 to TRBJ2-1, with TRBD2 matching over 10 bases. CDR1 is SEHNR and CDR2 is FQNEAQ in the germline V gene (reference sequence). V lost 5 bases and J lost 15; bases outside the gene matches: 4. The CDR3 is 11 residues long. The CDR3 bases are TGTGCCAGCAGCCAAAGCGGGAGGGTGTTCTTC. Translated, it gives CASSQSGRVFF. Filled out from reference TRBV7-9 and TRBJ2-1, the complete variable domain reads DTGVSQNPRHKITKRGQNVTFRCDPISEHNRLYWYRQTLGQGPEFLTYFQNEAQLEKSRLLSDRFSAERPKGSFSTLEIQRTEQGDSAMYLCASSQSGRVFFGPGTRLTVL.

The chain uses TRBV7-2 and TRBJ2-5, with D perhaps given as TRBD1 or TRBD2 (5 bases each). Germline values: CDR1 SGHTA, CDR2 FQGNSA. The V end lost 0 bases, the J end lost 11 bases, and 19 bases lay between the germline ends. This CDR3 region has 15 residues. The CDR3 protein is CASSLAGLGEGKQYF. CDR3 coding DNA: TGTGCCAGCAGCTTAGCCGGCCTGGGGGAAGGAAAGCAGTACTTC.

This chain uses TRBV5-5 with TRBJ2-1, with D possibly being TRBD1 (5 bases). Trimming shortened V by 4 bases and J by 2 bases, and 13 bases separated the two germline ends. Germline V lookup: CDR1 SGHKS, CDR2 YYEKEE (reference sequence). The CDR3 totals 15 residues. CDR3 protein: CASSPGWGPYNEQFF. CDR3 in DNA: TGTGCCAGCAGCCCTGGGTGGGGCCCCTACAATGAGCAGTTCTTC. The complete variable domain, with remaining parts taken from reference TRBV5-5 and TRBJ2-1, reads DAGVTQSPTHLIKTRGQQVTLRCSPISGHKSVSWYQQVLGQGPQFIFQYYEKEERGRGNFPDRFSARQFPNYSSELNVNALLLGDSALYLCASSPGWGPYNEQFFGPGTRLTVL.

This clonotype appeared a few times. The chain employs TRBV29-1 and TRBJ2-2; D remains unclear. Trimming left V 4 bases short and J 0 bases short, with 6 bases between. This CDR3 region has 13 residues. Germline CDR1 reads SQVTM; CDR2 reads ANQGSEA. CDR3: CSVARANTGELFF. In DNA, the CDR3 is TGCAGCGTTGCTAGGGCGAACACCGGGGAGCTGTTTTTT.

This clonotype was picked up a small number of times. The chain carries TRBV15 and TRBJ2-1; the match to TRBD1 covers 10 bases. V was pared by 1 base and J by 6 bases, with 0 bases of the junction left unmatched. CDR1 LNHNV and CDR2 YYDKDF come from the germline V gene (reference sequence). The CDR3 runs to 14 residues. The CDR3 region has the DNA TGTGCCACCAGCAGAGGGACAGGGGGCAATGAGCAGTTCTTC. It specifies CATSRGTGGNEQFF.

CDR3 sequence reads: CASSQDLPDRQETQYF. DNA of the CDR3: TGTGCCAGCAGCCAAGATCTTCCGGACAGACAAGAGACCCAGTACTTC. J is TRBJ2-5 and V is TRBV3-1; D is perhaps TRBD1 (6 bases). This CDR3 region has 16 residues. Germline V lookup: CDR1 LGHDT, CDR2 YNNKEL (reference sequence). Trimming stripped 0 bases from V and 2 bases from J, with 13 bases between.

The V call is TRBV15, the J call TRBJ2-5; maybe TRBD1 (7 bases). Judging by the DNA end, TRBJ2-7 fits better; the J call may be wrong. CDR1 and CDR2 (germline): LNHNV, YYDKDF (reference sequence). There are 13 residues in the CDR3. CDR3 loop: CATSRNRGGEQYF. CDR3 sequence (DNA): TGTGCCACCAGCAGAAACAGGGGAGGCGAGCAGTACTTC.

This clonotype was observed many times. CDR3 region: CSARDWRGLAGGSPYNEQFF. CDR3 DNA: TGCAGTGCTAGAGATTGGCGGGGACTAGCGGGAGGCTCACCCTACAATGAGCAGTTCTTC. The rearrangement joins TRBV20-1 to TRBJ2-1; 15 bases align to TRBD2. Germline assignment: CDR1 DFQATT and CDR2 SNEGSKA (reference sequence). V lost 0 bases and J lost 2; bases outside the gene matches: 11. There are 20 residues in the CDR3.